The 20 T cell receptor beta chains below were found in one sample sequenced in a study of cytomegalovirus exposure and HLA in healthy donors. The study ran its PCR with 60 Vbeta and 13 Jbeta primers. Produced via immunoSEQ multiplex PCR; TCRdb's table is partial and in-frame only. Among around 100,000 clones listed, around 80% were seen once. Sequencing input: PBMCs. These receptors originate from a female donor in good health and CMV-seropositive.

The chain is built from TRBV18 and TRBJ1-1; D is perhaps TRBD1 (6 bases). This CDR3 is built from 15 residues. Germline CDR1 and CDR2: KGHSH and LQKENI. Between the trimmed V and J ends, which lost 3 bases and 1 base, there was a span of 12 bases. The CDR3 is CASSPKGDTNTEAFF. The CDR3 region has the DNA TGTGCCAGCTCACCCAAGGGGGATACGAACACTGAAGCTTTCTTT. The full variable domain, completed using reference TRBV18 and TRBJ1-1, is NAGVMQNPRHLVRRRGQEARLRCSPMKGHSHVYWYRQLPEEGLKFMVYLQKENIIDESGMPKERFSAEFPKEGPSILRIQQVVRGDSAAYFCASSPKGDTNTEAFFGQGTRLTVV.

A note on this clone: One end of the junction does not line up with germline, which may come from a read error. DNA of the CDR3: TGTGCCAGCATCAAGGCGGCGGGGGGCGAAAACAGTCAGTACTTC. Its translation: CASIKAAGGENSQYF. V usage is TRBV2 and J usage is TRBJ2-4; 8 nucleotides align to TRBD2. Germline V gene sequence: CDR1 SNHLY, CDR2 FYNNEI. CDR3 length: 15 amino acids.

The CDR3 DNA sequence: TGTGCCAGCAGCCAAGATCTAACTAGCGGGAGTAGGCATGAGCAGTTCTTC. This codes for CASSQDLTSGSRHEQFF. The J gene is TRBJ2-1, the V gene TRBV14, with 11 bases aligning to TRBD2. The ends lost 0 bases at V and 8 bases at J; junction bases unmatched: 9. This CDR3 is built from 17 residues. Germline V lookup: CDR1 SGHDN, CDR2 FVKESK.

The sample holds a few counts of this clone. This chain links TRBV7-2 with TRBJ2-5; 9 nucleotides align to TRBD1. The CDR3 has 16 residues. The V gene end was trimmed by 5 bases and the J gene end by 5 bases; junction bases not matched to a gene: 12. CDR1 and CDR2 from the germline V gene are SGHTA and FQGNSA. This CDR3 reads CASSPGGTGWRETQYF. The CDR3 DNA reads as TGTGCCAGCAGCCCGGGCGGGACAGGGTGGAGGGAGACCCAGTACTTC. Drawing the rest from reference TRBV7-2 and TRBJ2-5, the complete variable domain is GAGVSQSPSNKVTEKGKDVELRCDPISGHTALYWYRQSLGQGLEFLIYFQGNSAPDKSGLPSDRFSAERTGGSVSTLTIQRTQQEDSAVYLCASSPGGTGWRETQYFGPGTRLLVL.

V gene TRBV7-2 combines with J gene TRBJ2-1; TRBD2 matches 8 bases. The CDR3 contains 18 residues. The V and J ends lost 1 base and 7 bases, in that order; junction bases with no gene match: 15. The germline V gene has CDR1 SGHTA and CDR2 FQGNSA. CDR3 sequence reads: CASSLERWGAGAGNEQFF. CDR3 nucleotides: TGTGCCAGCAGCTTAGAACGGTGGGGAGCGGGAGCTGGAAATGAGCAGTTCTTC.

The chain employs TRBV2 and TRBJ2-7; D is perhaps TRBD1 (5 bases). The CDR3 runs to 12 residues. V shed 6 bases and J shed 1 base, with 7 bases lying between them. Per germline, CDR1 SNHLY and CDR2 FYNNEI. DNA of the CDR3: TGTGCCAGCAGGGGGCTTTCCTACGAGCAGTACTTC. This gives the protein CASRGLSYEQYF. The whole variable domain, filled in from reference TRBV2 and TRBJ2-7, reads EPEVTQTPSHQVTQMGQEVILRCVPISNHLYFYWYRQILGQKVEFLVSFYNNEISEKSEIFDDQFSVERPDGSNFTLKIRSTKLEDSAMYFCASRGLSYEQYFGPGTRLTVT.

The chain recombines TRBV19 with TRBJ2-7; weak D call: TRBD1 (5 bases). The CDR3 runs 13 residues. The germline CDR1 and CDR2 sequences are LNHDA and SQIVND (reference sequence). The ends were cut back, 9 bases at V and 3 bases at J, with 15 bases in the middle. The CDR3 spells CASAAGPDYEQYF. CDR3 DNA: TGTGCCAGCGCCGCAGGGCCTGACTACGAGCAGTACTTC.

This rearrangement joins TRBV19 to TRBJ1-5; D is ambiguous. The CDR3 has 15 amino acids. The germline V and J ends were trimmed by 3 bases and 1 base, with 10 bases remaining between them. Germline CDR1 reads LNHDA; CDR2 reads SQIVND (reference sequence). CDR3: CASSMATGSNQPQHF. CDR3 DNA: TGTGCCAGTAGTATGGCCACGGGGAGCAATCAGCCCCAGCATTTT.

The CDR3 is CSVEGDRGREQYF. The CDR3 DNA is TGCAGCGTCGAGGGGGACAGGGGGCGCGAGCAGTACTTC. This chain connects TRBV29-1 to TRBJ2-7; TRBD1 aligns across 12 bases. J lost 6 bases, V lost 6 bases, and 6 bases had no gene match. The CDR3 consists of 13 residues. CDR1 SQVTM and CDR2 ANQGSEA come from the germline V gene.

Notes on this clone: The junction shows a germline mismatch at one end, possibly a read error. The chain links TRBV7-9 to TRBJ2-3, with 9 bases matching TRBD2. Germline CDR1 and CDR2: SEHNR and FQNEAQ (reference sequence). CDR3 length equals 16 residues. The CDR3 DNA follows: TGTTCCAGCAGCTTTGGGACTAGCAGAAGCACAGATACGCAGTATTTT. Translated: CSSSFGTSRSTDTQYF.

V usage is TRBV10-2 and J usage is TRBJ2-1, with D perhaps matching TRBD1 (6 bases). Germline assignment: CDR1 WSHSY and CDR2 SAAADI. V dropped 3 bases and J dropped 2 bases, with 11 bases sitting between them. The CDR3 contains 15 residues. CDR3 sequence: CASSDQGIAYNEQFF. CDR3 nucleotide sequence: TGCGCCAGCAGTGATCAGGGGATAGCCTACAATGAGCAGTTCTTC.

The J gene is TRBJ2-7, the V gene TRBV6-6; 7 bases line up with TRBD1. The V segment lost 0 bases and the J segment 3 bases; nucleotides outside the gene matches: 5. The germline V gene has CDR1 MNHNY and CDR2 SVGAGI (reference sequence). The CDR3 consists of 15 residues. CDR3 sequence: CASSYSRGGGYEQYF. The CDR3 nucleotides read TGTGCCAGCAGTTACTCAAGAGGGGGCGGCTACGAGCAGTACTTC.

The chain carries TRBV6-5 and TRBJ2-4, with D possibly matching TRBD1 (6 bases). CDR3 size: 15 residues. CDR1 is MNHEY, CDR2 SVGAGI, per germline. The ends were cut back, 0 bases at V and 8 bases at J, with 14 bases in the middle. The CDR3 region is CASSYSGGAQDIQYF. The CDR3 DNA sequence: TGTGCCAGCAGTTACTCAGGGGGAGCCCAGGACATTCAGTACTTC.

The CDR3: CASSLVGSQVAGERGTQYF. CDR3 DNA: TGTGCCAGCAGCTTAGTGGGTTCTCAGGTAGCGGGAGAACGTGGGACCCAGTACTTC. This chain links TRBV7-2 with TRBJ2-5; TRBD2 matches at 9 bases. The germline CDR1 and CDR2 sequences are SGHTA and FQGNSA. The V segment lost 1 base and the J segment 7 bases; nucleotides outside the gene matches: 19. This CDR3 is built from 19 residues.

The CDR3 nucleotides read TGTGCCTGGAACTTAGACAGTAATTCACCCCTCCACTTT. Translated, it gives CAWNLDSNSPLHF. The chain has TRBV30 and TRBJ1-6; D is perhaps TRBD1 (5 bases). The CDR3 consists of 13 residues. Trimming removed 4 bases at V and 6 bases at J, with 10 bases between. Germline V CDR1 and CDR2: GTSNPN, SVGIG (reference sequence).

The chain links TRBV18 to TRBJ2-5, with 8 bases fitting TRBD1. The CDR3 has 16 residues. V shed 3 bases and J 6 bases; nucleotides not matched to a gene: 12. From germline, CDR1 is KGHSH and CDR2 LQKENI. In DNA, the CDR3 is TGTGCCAGCTCACCTGGACAGGGCGTTCAAGGGAAGACCCAGTACTTC. Translating it yields CASSPGQGVQGKTQYF.

This clone was seen a few times. CDR3 sequence: CASSSLLKPSTDTQYF. The CDR3 region has the DNA TGTGCCAGCAGCTCCCTCTTGAAGCCTAGCACAGATACGCAGTATTTT. The chain joins TRBV7-2 to TRBJ2-3; no definite D call. Germline V lookup: CDR1 SGHTA, CDR2 FQGNSA. The V end was cut by 4 bases, the J end by 0 bases, with 14 bases between. The CDR3 contains 16 residues.

The chain links TRBV5-6 to TRBJ1-4, with a weak D call TRBD1 (6 bases). Germline CDR1 reads SGHDT; CDR2 reads YYEEEE. This CDR3 contains 15 residues. V was clipped by 0 bases and J by 7 bases, with 13 bases between them. CDR3 coding DNA: TGTGCCAGCAGCTTGGCGGGTCAGGGGAGTGAAAAACTGTTTTTT. Protein sequence: CASSLAGQGSEKLFF. Based on the CDR3 plus reference TRBV5-6 and TRBJ1-4, the full variable domain is DAGVTQSPTHLIKTRGQQVTLRCSPKSGHDTVSWYQQALGQGPQFIFQYYEEEERQRGNFPDRFSGHQFPNYSSELNVNALLLGDSALYLCASSLAGQGSEKLFFGSGTQLSVL.

This clone was observed a handful of times. The J gene is TRBJ2-3, the V gene TRBV7-2; 10 nucleotides agree with TRBD2. V lost 2 bases, J lost 0 bases, and 8 bases stayed unmatched. Per the germline V gene, CDR1 is SGHTA and CDR2 is FQGNSA. This CDR3 is 18 amino acids long. The CDR3 protein is CASSLSWSGGGSTDTQYF. In nucleotides, the CDR3 is TGTGCCAGCAGCTTATCCTGGAGCGGGGGGGGGAGCACAGATACGCAGTATTTT.

The genes are TRBV6-5 and TRBJ2-1; 9 bases are shared with TRBD2. The V gene end was trimmed by 0 bases and the J gene end by 10 bases; junction bases not matched to a gene: 7. Germline CDR1 reads MNHEY; CDR2 reads SVGAGI. This CDR3 is built from 15 residues. CDR3 bases: TGTGCCAGCAGTTACTCCGCGGGAGGGGGTTCGGAGCAGTTCTTC. This codes for CASSYSAGGGSEQFF.